One and the same sample provided the 27 T cell receptor beta chains below, sequenced in a study of metastatic and nonmetastatic thyroid tumors. All patients were treatment-naive before thyroid surgery. MiXCR was used by TCRdb to re-call the PCR reads. This sample has roughly 53,000 clones; 20% occur once, and the top ten carry 4%. The specimen was blood. Every receptor here comes from a female donor with papillary thyroid cancer or a benign thyroid nodule (not recorded which). Some clones in this sample may be carry-over from other donors' samples.

The J gene is TRBJ2-1, the V gene TRBV15; D may be TRBD2 (6 bases). The V gene's germline CDR1 is LNHNV and CDR2 YYDKDF (reference sequence). V was trimmed by 4 bases and J by 5 bases, leaving 27 bases between them. The CDR3 is 19 residues long. The CDR3 region is CATSIVGGLNHGINNEQFF. CDR3 sequence (DNA): TGTGCCACCAGCATAGTTGGGGGACTCAACCACGGTATTAACAATGAGCAGTTCTTC.

This clone was observed many times. The V call is TRBV4-1, the J call TRBJ2-4; weak D call: TRBD2 (6 bases). Germline V CDR1 and CDR2: MGHRA, YSYEKL. There are 18 residues in the CDR3. Trimming stripped 0 bases from V and 2 bases from J, with 17 bases between. The CDR3 spells CASSQEGVAGLTKNIQYF. As DNA, the CDR3 is TGCGCCAGCAGCCAAGAGGGCGTGGCGGGGTTGACCAAAAACATTCAGTACTTC.

This clone has at least ten counts. The same CDR3 also results from other DNA sequences found in this sample. V gene TRBV28 combines with J gene TRBJ2-7; no definite D call. The germline V gene has CDR1 MDHEN and CDR2 SYDVKM. Trimming cost V 1 base and J 0 bases, with 10 bases left between them. This CDR3 contains 15 residues. The CDR3 sequence: CASSLFSVNSYEQYF. CDR3 DNA sequence: TGTGCCAGCAGTTTATTCAGCGTTAACTCCTACGAGCAGTACTTC.

This clone was seen many times. This chain links TRBV28 with TRBJ2-1; possible D gene TRBD2, 6 bases. CDR1 is MDHEN and CDR2 is SYDVKM in the germline V gene. V gave up 5 bases and J gave up 7 bases, with 18 bases separating them. The CDR3 is 15 residues long. CDR3 sequence reads: CASSGAGGGRNEQFF. DNA for the CDR3: TGTGCCAGCAGTGGCGCCGGAGGAGGGAGGAATGAGCAGTTCTTC.

This clone was counted many times. This chain uses TRBV19 with TRBJ2-2, with TRBD1 matching 7 bases. CDR3 length equals 15 residues. Germline V gives CDR1 LNHDA, CDR2 SQIVND (reference sequence). Trimming at V came to 7 bases and at J to 4 bases, leaving 9 bases not matched to a gene. In nucleotides, the CDR3 is TGTGCCAGTACAAAAGCGTACAGGGGCACCGGGGAGCTGTTTTTT. This translates into CASTKAYRGTGELFF. Variable domain in full (rest from reference TRBV19 and TRBJ2-2): DGGITQSPKYLFRKEGQNVTLSCEQNLNHDAMYWYRQDPGQGLRLIYYSQIVNDFQKGDIAEGYSVSREKKESFPLTVTSAQKNPTAFYLCASTKAYRGTGELFFGEGSRLTVL.

This clone was detected many times. The gene calls are TRBV11-2 and TRBJ2-2, with D unclear. From germline, CDR1 is SGHAT and CDR2 FQNNGV. V lost 4 bases, J lost 8 bases, and 20 bases lay in between. CDR3 length equals 16 residues. CDR3 DNA: TGTGCCAGCAGCTCAGGCCGTTTAGGTTTAACGGGGGAGCTGTTTTTT. This translates into CASSSGRLGLTGELFF.

The table lists this clone with many counts. This chain joins TRBV5-4 and TRBJ2-7; D is perhaps TRBD2 (7 bases). CDR1 and CDR2 from the germline V gene are SGHNT and YYREEE (reference sequence). The CDR3 is 14 residues long. Trimming stripped 1 base from V and 7 bases from J, with 15 bases between. CDR3 DNA: TGTGCCAGCAGCTTGAACTGGGGAGGGGGAGAGCAGTACTTC. This encodes CASSLNWGGGEQYF.

This clone was seen many times. The rearrangement joins TRBV18 to TRBJ1-2, with D perhaps TRBD1 (5 bases). CDR3 length equals 13 residues. The V end lost 2 bases, the J end lost 2 bases, and 6 bases lay between the germline ends. CDR1 is KGHSH, CDR2 LQKENI, per germline. Here the CDR3 DNA reads TGTGCCAGCTCACCAGACAGCAACTATGGCTACACCTTC. Protein: CASSPDSNYGYTF.

Concerning this clone: This may come from a read error, since a much larger clone is one base off. The V gene is TRBV6-1, the J gene TRBJ2-3, with D uncertain. The ends were cut back, 3 bases at V and 4 bases at J, with 11 bases in the middle. CDR1 and CDR2 (germline): MNHNS, SASEGT. The CDR3 length is 14 residues. CDR3 DNA: TGTGCCAGCAGTGACCCAGATGACCCAGATACGCAGTATTTT. It translates to CASSDPDDPDTQYF.

The chain links TRBV20-1 to TRBJ1-1; D remains ambiguous. CDR1 and CDR2 (germline): DFQATT, SNEGSKA (reference sequence). The CDR3 covers 14 residues. V dropped 3 bases and J dropped 4 bases, with 15 bases sitting between them. CDR3 protein: CSASDTPGVTEAFF. The CDR3 DNA reads as TGCAGTGCTAGCGATACACCCGGGGTCACTGAAGCTTTCTTT.

This clone was counted ten times or more. This same CDR3 is encoded by further DNA sequences in the sample. The chain recombines TRBV12-3 or TRBV12-4 with TRBJ2-3; 12 nucleotides align to TRBD1. This CDR3 is 17 amino acids long. The trim removed 5 bases at V and 4 bases at J, leaving 10 bases unmatched. The CDR3 is CASSHPPGQGAADTQYF. In DNA form, the CDR3 reads TGTGCCAGCAGTCACCCTCCGGGACAGGGGGCCGCAGATACGCAGTATTTT.

A note on this clone: This may stem from a read error, because a much larger clone lies one nucleotide away. V usage is TRBV6-4 and J usage is TRBJ1-2; D gene ambiguous. The ends were cut back, 6 bases at V and 6 bases at J, with 14 bases in the middle. CDR3 size: 13 residues. In germline, CDR1 is MRHNA, CDR2 SNTAGT. Here the CDR3 reads CASSHSTTHGYTF. The CDR3 DNA is TGTGCCAGCAGCCATTCGACAACCCATGGCTACACCTTC.

This clone has a handful of counts. The chain carries TRBV6-1 and TRBJ1-1, with no clear D. The V gene's germline CDR1 is MNHNS and CDR2 SASEGT. V dropped 6 bases and J dropped 4 bases, with 12 bases sitting between them. The CDR3 consists of 13 residues. The DNA for the CDR3 is TGTGCCAGCAGAAAACAAGAGACCACTGAAGCTTTCTTT. The encoded protein is CASRKQETTEAFF.

This clone appeared many times. This sequence joins TRBV18 and TRBJ1-2; D is uncertain. CDR3 size: 16 residues. The V and J ends lost 3 bases and 5 bases respectively, with 19 bases between them. The germline gives CDR1 KGHSH, CDR2 LQKENI. CDR3 region: CASSPNHDPGGYGYTF. The CDR3 nucleotides read TGTGCCAGCTCACCCAACCACGATCCAGGCGGTTATGGCTACACCTTC.

This clone occurred many times. The chain links TRBV6-2 or TRBV6-3 to TRBJ2-7; D is unresolved. Per germline, CDR1 MNHEY and CDR2 SVGEGT. The CDR3 runs 13 residues. The germline V and J ends were trimmed by 6 bases and 4 bases, with 13 bases remaining between them. The CDR3: CASRPSVRYEQYF. As DNA, the CDR3 is TGTGCCAGCAGGCCTAGTGTTAGGTACGAGCAGTACTTC.

At least ten counts were recorded for this clone. V usage is TRBV5-1 and J usage is TRBJ2-1, with TRBD2 matching 9 bases. Germline CDR1 reads SGHRS; CDR2 reads YFSETQ. Losses at the gene ends were 7 bases for V and 7 bases for J; bases not matched to a gene: 0. The CDR3 is made up of 11 amino acids. CDR3 loop: CASAGGNEQFF. For the CDR3, the DNA is TGCGCCAGCGCGGGGGGGAATGAGCAGTTCTTC. The variable domain in full, with the rest retrieved from reference TRBV5-1 and TRBJ2-1, is KAGVTQTPRYLIKTRGQQVTLSCSPISGHRSVSWYQQTPGQGLQFLFEYFSETQRNKGNFPGRFSGRQFSNSRSEMNVSTLELGDSALYLCASAGGNEQFFGPGTRLTVL.

This clone was recorded many times. The rearrangement links TRBV28 to TRBJ1-4; D not certain. Per germline, CDR1 MDHEN and CDR2 SYDVKM. V shed 5 bases and J shed 12 bases, with 13 bases lying between them. This CDR3 has 12 residues. DNA of the CDR3: TGTGCCAGCAGTCGGAAAGGTGGGGAACTGTTTTTT. Its translation: CASSRKGGELFF.

This clone was picked up a small number of times. Possible read error: a much larger clone is one base away. Additional DNA sequences in this sample encode the identical CDR3. The gene calls are TRBV15 and TRBJ1-1; D is undetermined. Looked up from germline, CDR1 is LNHNV and CDR2 is YYDKDF (reference sequence). The CDR3 covers 16 residues. The CDR3 DNA reads TGTGCCACCAGCAGAGATCGCGGAGACTATAACACTGAGGCTTTCTTT. This translates into CATSRDRGDYNTEAFF.

The sample holds a few counts of this clone. The chain uses TRBV28 and TRBJ2-1; D is perhaps TRBD2 (6 bases). Trimming pared 9 bases from V and 4 bases from J, leaving 19 bases between. There are 15 residues in the CDR3. Germline lookup yields CDR1 MDHEN and CDR2 SYDVKM. CDR3 sequence (DNA): TGTGCCAGTAGTCCGGAAGGGAGGATATACAATGAGCAGTTCTTC. This codes for CASSPEGRIYNEQFF.

This clone came up once. The junction departs from germline at one end; a sequencing error may be responsible. The chain has TRBV20-1 and TRBJ2-5; D may be TRBD2 (5 bases). The CDR3 runs to 15 residues. CDR1 and CDR2 from the germline V gene are DFQATT and SNEGSKA (reference sequence). In DNA, the CDR3 is TGCCGTGCTAGAGATCACACCCGGGATACGGAGACCCAGTACTTC. Encoded protein: CRARDHTRDTETQYF.

This clone was seen at least ten times. V and J are TRBV10-3 and TRBJ1-2; 7 bases fit TRBD1. The CDR3 covers 15 residues. Trimming took 0 bases from V and 8 from J; bases not matched to a gene: 9. Per the germline V gene, CDR1 is ENHRY and CDR2 is SYGVKD. CDR3 in DNA: TGTGCCATCAGTGAGTCGTTAGGGGGCGCCTACGGCTACACCTTC. This translates into CAISESLGGAYGYTF.

To note about this clone: Mismatch with germline at one junction end may stem from a read error. J is TRBJ2-3 and V is TRBV20-1, with TRBD2 matching over 12 bases. Germline CDR1 and CDR2: DFQATT and SNEGSKA (reference sequence). There are 16 residues in the CDR3. The CDR3 DNA reads TGCAGTGCTAGATCACTAGCGGGAGGATACACAGATAAGCAGTATTTT. It specifies CSARSLAGGYTDKQYF.

Remarks on this clone: A read error is possible here, since a much larger clone lies one base away. The gene calls are TRBV19 and TRBJ1-1; tentatively, D is TRBD1 (6 bases). V lost 10 bases and J 3 bases, leaving 12 bases between the germline ends. Germline CDR1 is LNHDA and CDR2 is SQIVND (reference sequence). The CDR3 consists of 12 residues. The DNA for the CDR3 is TGTGCCACAGACAGGTGGGACACTGAAGCTTTCTTT. The encoded protein is CATDRWDTEAFF.

This clone came up many times. At one end the junction does not follow the germline gene, possibly because of a read error. This chain joins TRBV2 and TRBJ2-7, with 7 bases fitting TRBD2. Per the germline V gene, CDR1 is SNHLY and CDR2 is FYNNEI. This CDR3 spans 12 amino acids. CDR3 protein: CASSEAGGPRNF. In nucleotides, the CDR3 is TGTGCCAGCAGTGAAGCGGGAGGGCCCCGGAACTTC.

This clone was picked up many times. Here the CDR3 reads CSALSDLAKNIQYF. The CDR3, as DNA: TGCAGCGCTCTATCGGACCTAGCCAAAAACATTCAGTACTTC. The chain couples TRBV29-1 to TRBJ2-4; no definite D call. The CDR3 loop spans 14 amino acids. Germline V gene sequence: CDR1 SQVTM, CDR2 ANQGSEA. The V and J ends lost 7 bases and 0 bases respectively, with 13 bases between them.

This clone occurred many times. The same CDR3 is also encoded by other DNA sequences in this sample. The chain couples TRBV7-3 to TRBJ2-2, with 7 nucleotides matching TRBD1. This CDR3 comprises 15 residues. Trimming removed 3 bases from V and 1 base from J; junction bases left unmatched: 2. CDR1 is SGHTA, CDR2 FQGTGA, per germline. CDR3 in amino acids: CASSFGQVNTGELFF. Here the CDR3 DNA reads TGTGCCAGCAGCTTTGGACAGGTGAACACCGGGGAGCTGTTTTTT.

The V and J genes are TRBV18 and TRBJ1-2; TRBD1 aligns across 7 bases. The CDR3 has 14 amino acids. The J segment lost 3 bases and the V segment lost 5 bases, leaving 6 bases of the junction unmatched. From germline, CDR1 is KGHSH and CDR2 LQKENI. The CDR3 DNA sequence: TGTGCCAGCTCAGAAAGGGACAGAGACTATGGCTACACCTTC. Protein product: CASSERDRDYGYTF. The full variable domain, rest sourced from reference TRBV18 and TRBJ1-2, is NAGVMQNPRHLVRRRGQEARLRCSPMKGHSHVYWYRQLPEEGLKFMVYLQKENIIDESGMPKERFSAEFPKEGPSILRIQQVVRGDSAAYFCASSERDRDYGYTFGSGTRLTVV.